This entry features one T cell receptor beta chain sequence. Primers: 60 Vbeta forward and 13 Jbeta reverse. The table came from immunoSEQ multiplex PCR; TCRdb's copy has only in-frame clones and leaves some out. The profile shows 100,000 to 150,000 clones, 70% to 85% of them singletons. The data derive from a study of cytomegalovirus exposure and HLA in healthy donors. The CDR3 loop spans 14 amino acids. Per germline, CDR1 SGDLS and CDR2 YYNGEE. V lost 3 bases and J 4 bases, leaving 13 bases between the germline ends. This chain links TRBV9 with TRBJ1-2, with D possibly matching TRBD1 (6 bases). Sequencing input: PBMCs. The TCR sequence derives from a male donor in good health and CMV-seropositive. The CDR3 sequence: CASSAQTGIYGYTF. The CDR3 bases are TGTGCCAGCAGCGCCCAGACAGGAATCTATGGCTACACCTTC. Full variable domain (remainder filled in from reference TRBV9 and TRBJ1-2): DSGVTQTPKHLITATGQRVTLRCSPRSGDLSVYWYQQSLDQGLQFLIQYYNGEERAKGNILERFSAQQFPDLHSELNLSSLELGDSALYFCASSAQTGIYGYTFGSGTRLTVV.